One and the same sample provided the 11 T cell receptor beta chains below, sequenced in a study of OX40 agonist ivuxolimab in advanced cancers. The receptor library was made with the immunoSEQ multiplex PCR assay. TCRdb carries this immuneACCESS record with in-frame sequences only. Its versions omit some clonotypes, under half of them owing to an unresolved V gene in the studies checked, with the rest unexplained. The table for this sample lists 85,000 to 100,000 clones; roughly 90% of them were counted only once. Clones ranked in the top ten supply around 0.32% of the sample. The material sequenced was CD4+ or CD8+ T cells sorted from blood, taken in a trial of the OX40 agonist ivuxolimab. Receptors originate from an adult with an advanced solid tumor such as melanoma, head and neck, liver or kidney cancer.

CDR3 amino acids: CASSPTDIYGYTF. The CDR3 DNA follows: TGTGCCAGCAGCCCGACAGATATCTATGGCTACACCTTC. The chain is built from TRBV6-5 and TRBJ1-2, with TRBD1 as a possible D gene (5 bases). The CDR3 is 13 residues long. The V gene's germline CDR1 is MNHEY and CDR2 SVGAGI. Trimming shortened V by 6 bases and J by 4 bases, and 12 bases separated the two germline ends.

The gene calls are TRBV27 and TRBJ2-7, with D maybe TRBD2 (6 bases). V was clipped by 5 bases and J by 7 bases, with 18 bases between them. This CDR3 spans 14 amino acids. Germline CDR1 and CDR2: MNHEY and SMNVEV (reference sequence). The CDR3 coding sequence is TGTGCCAGCAGTAGCCGCCACCGGGCGGGGGAGCAGTACTTC. Protein sequence: CASSSRHRAGEQYF.

This clone showed up just once. This chain links TRBV29-1 with TRBJ1-1; D remains ambiguous. The V and J ends lost 6 bases and 2 bases respectively, with 16 bases between them. The germline V gene encodes CDR1 SQVTM and CDR2 ANQGSEA. This CDR3 is 14 amino acids long. DNA of the CDR3: TGCAGCGTAACCGCACGAGGGTCTAACACTGAAGCTTTCTTT. Its protein product is CSVTARGSNTEAFF. Variable domain in full (rest from reference TRBV29-1 and TRBJ1-1): SAVISQKPSRDICQRGTSLTIQCQVDSQVTMMFWYRQQPGQSLTLIATANQGSEATYESGFVIDKFPISRPNLTFSTLTVSNMSPEDSSIYLCSVTARGSNTEAFFGQGTRLTVV.

This clone has a handful of counts. V gene TRBV5-1 combines with J gene TRBJ2-1; 10 nucleotides align to TRBD2. The CDR3 covers 14 residues. The junction had 8 bases not matched to a gene; V was cut back by 4 bases and J by 10 bases. Germline-derived CDR1 and CDR2 are SGHRS and YFSETQ. The DNA of the CDR3 is TGCGCCAGCAGCACTAGCGGGGCCGCAGGGGAGCAGTTCTTC. It is translated as CASSTSGAAGEQFF.

The chain uses TRBV7-2 and TRBJ2-3; TRBD1 is a possible D gene (8 bases). CDR3 size: 17 residues. Germline values: CDR1 SGHTA, CDR2 FQGNSA. V was pared by 4 bases and J by 0 bases, with 17 bases between. CDR3 sequence (DNA): TGTGCCAGCAGCTACAGGGGGAGGGCCGAAAGCACAGATACGCAGTATTTT. Protein product: CASSYRGRAESTDTQYF.

J is TRBJ2-1 and V is TRBV2; TRBD1 or TRBD2 may be the D gene (5 bases each). Trimming shortened V by 7 bases and J by 2 bases, and 12 bases separated the two germline ends. Germline V gives CDR1 SNHLY, CDR2 FYNNEI. CDR3 length: 14 amino acids. As DNA, the CDR3 is TGTGCCAGCACCCCGGGACCCGCCTACAATGAGCAGTTCTTC. Its protein is CASTPGPAYNEQFF.

The chain links TRBV5-1 to TRBJ2-5, with 8 nucleotides matching TRBD2. The CDR3 length is 14 residues. Per germline, CDR1 SGHRS and CDR2 YFSETQ. Trimming took 0 bases from V and 4 from J; bases not matched to a gene: 2. CDR3 loop: CASSLVLAGETQYF. The CDR3 DNA follows: TGCGCCAGCAGCTTGGTCCTAGCGGGAGAGACCCAGTACTTC.

V gene TRBV7-2 combines with J gene TRBJ1-5; D gene unclear. V gave up 1 base and J gave up 6 bases, with 4 bases separating them. CDR1 is SGHTA and CDR2 is FQGNSA in the germline V gene. The CDR3 sequence is 12 residues long. CDR3 nucleotides: TGTGCCAGCAGCTTAGGGCTTCAGCCCCAGCATTTT. This sequence encodes CASSLGLQPQHF.

This clone was seen only a few times. The J gene is TRBJ2-7, the V gene TRBV7-2; the D is unclear. V was pared by 1 base and J by 0 bases, with 4 bases between. The CDR3 sequence is 13 residues long. CDR1 and CDR2 (germline): SGHTA, FQGNSA. In nucleotides, the CDR3 is TGTGCCAGCAGCTTAGACCGCTCCTACGAGCAGTACTTC. It yields the protein CASSLDRSYEQYF.

This chain joins TRBV7-6 and TRBJ2-7, with D possibly called TRBD1 or TRBD2 (5 bases each). Trimming shortened V by 4 bases and J by 6 bases, and 13 bases separated the two germline ends. From germline, CDR1 is SGHVS and CDR2 FNYEAQ. The CDR3 runs 13 residues. The CDR3 loop reads CASSSETEGEQYF. In DNA, the CDR3 is TGTGCCAGCAGCTCAGAGACAGAGGGCGAGCAGTACTTC. Looking up the rest from reference TRBV7-6 and TRBJ2-7 gives the full variable domain: GAGVSQSPRYKVTKRGQDVALRCDPISGHVSLYWYRQALGQGPEFLTYFNYEAQQDKSGLPNDRFSAERPEGSISTLTIQRTEQRDSAMYRCASSSETEGEQYFGPGTRLTVT.

This chain links TRBV6-9 with TRBJ2-6; 8 bases are shared with TRBD1. The junction had 0 bases not matched to a gene; V was cut back by 5 bases and J by 0 bases. This CDR3 spans 15 amino acids. CDR1 is MNHGY, CDR2 SVAAGI, per germline. CDR3 coding DNA: TGTGCCAGCAGTGGACAGGGCTCTGGGGCCAACGTCCTGACTTTC. Translation: CASSGQGSGANVLTF.